A single T cell receptor (beta chain) is shown here with its context. With a much larger clone just one base away, this may be a read error. Germline lookup yields CDR1 LNHDA and CDR2 SQIVND (reference sequence). The J segment lost 6 bases and the V segment lost 3 bases, leaving 8 bases of the junction unmatched. CDR3 size: 15 residues. Naive CD8 libraries came from about 19,000 to 1,100,000 sorted cells with 10%, 30% or 50% RNA. CD8+CD4-CCR7+CD45RA+ cells were sorted as naive CD8 T cells. The record originates from a study of molecular identifiers for immune sequencing clone quantification. TCRdb recomputed calls from the PCR reads with MiXCR, one row per CDR3 protein. The sample yields some 320,000 distinct CDR3 sequences, roughly a quarter seen once.

V is TRBV19 and J is TRBJ2-3; 8 bases are shared with TRBD2. The sample comprised naive CD8+ T cells from blood, with Jurkat cell RNA spiked in. Indicated subset: FACS-sorted CD8+CD4-CCR7+CD45RA+ naive T cells. The sequence derives from a human donor in good health. Some libraries in this study had Jurkat cell RNA spiked in. The CDR3 sequence is CASSISGGVGDTQYF. The CDR3 DNA sequence: TGTGCCAGTAGTATCAGCGGGGGAGTGGGCGATACGCAGTATTTT.